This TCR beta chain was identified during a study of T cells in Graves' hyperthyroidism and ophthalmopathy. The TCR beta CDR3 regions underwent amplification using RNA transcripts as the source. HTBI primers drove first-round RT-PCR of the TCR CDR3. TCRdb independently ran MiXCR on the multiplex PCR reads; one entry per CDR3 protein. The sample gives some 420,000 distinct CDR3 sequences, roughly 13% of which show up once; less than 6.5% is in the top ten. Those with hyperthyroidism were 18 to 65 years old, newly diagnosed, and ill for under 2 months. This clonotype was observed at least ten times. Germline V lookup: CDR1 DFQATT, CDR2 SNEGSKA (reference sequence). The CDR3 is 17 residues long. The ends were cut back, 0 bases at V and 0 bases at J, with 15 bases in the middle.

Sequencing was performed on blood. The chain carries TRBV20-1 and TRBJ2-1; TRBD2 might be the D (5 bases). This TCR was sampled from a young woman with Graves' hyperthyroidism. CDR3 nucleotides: TGCAGTGCTAGAGATCGAAGCGGATCGCCCTCCTACAATGAGCAGTTCTTC. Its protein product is CSARDRSGSPSYNEQFF.